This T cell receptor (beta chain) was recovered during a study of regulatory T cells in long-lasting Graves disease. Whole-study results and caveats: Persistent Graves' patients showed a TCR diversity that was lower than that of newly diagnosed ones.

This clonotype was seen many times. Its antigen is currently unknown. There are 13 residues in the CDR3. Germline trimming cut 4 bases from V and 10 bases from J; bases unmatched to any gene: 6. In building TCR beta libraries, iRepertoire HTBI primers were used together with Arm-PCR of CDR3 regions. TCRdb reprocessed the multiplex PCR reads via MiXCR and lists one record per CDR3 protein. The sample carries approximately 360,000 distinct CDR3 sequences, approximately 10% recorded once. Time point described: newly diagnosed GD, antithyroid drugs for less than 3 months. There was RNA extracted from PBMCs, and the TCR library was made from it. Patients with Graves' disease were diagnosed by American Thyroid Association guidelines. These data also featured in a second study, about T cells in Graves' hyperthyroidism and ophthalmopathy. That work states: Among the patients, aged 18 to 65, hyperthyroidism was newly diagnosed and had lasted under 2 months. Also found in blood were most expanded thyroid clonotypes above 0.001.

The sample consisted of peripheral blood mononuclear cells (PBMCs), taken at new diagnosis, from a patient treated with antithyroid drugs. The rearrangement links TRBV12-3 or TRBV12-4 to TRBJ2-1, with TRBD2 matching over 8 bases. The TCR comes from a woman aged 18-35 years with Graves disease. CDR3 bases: TGTGCCAGCAGTTGGAGCCCGGGGGGGGAGCAGTTCTTC. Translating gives CASSWSPGGEQFF.